This T cell receptor beta chain was found in a study of blood T cells in healthy people across ages. With a J-beta primer mix and a sample-barcoded 5' primer, a second PCR ran about 7 to 12 cycles. Using its own MiXCR run on the 5' RACE reads, TCRdb lists one record per CDR3 protein. The sample shows about 560,000 distinct CDR3 sequences, around a quarter of them seen only once. The CDR3 length is 17 residues. CDR1 SGHDT and CDR2 YYEEEE come from the germline V gene. As to this clonotype: The junction departs from the called germline gene at one end, perhaps through a read error.

The data also belong to a second study, concerning T cells of mothers and their children.

The gene calls are TRBV5-6 and TRBJ2-1; 10 bases are a match to TRBD2. What was sequenced was blood. The clonotype comes from a boy aged 2-9 years in good health. Here the CDR3 reads CASSRTSGLSSYSEQFF. DNA of the CDR3: TGTGCCAGCAGCCGGACTAGCGGCCTTAGCTCCTACAGTGAGCAGTTCTTC. The full variable domain, completed using reference TRBV5-6 and TRBJ2-1, is DAGVTQSPTHLIKTRGQQVTLRCSPKSGHDTVSWYQQALGQGPQFIFQYYEEEERQRGNFPDRFSGHQFPNYSSELNVNALLLGDSALYLCASSRTSGLSSYSEQFFGPGTRLTVL.